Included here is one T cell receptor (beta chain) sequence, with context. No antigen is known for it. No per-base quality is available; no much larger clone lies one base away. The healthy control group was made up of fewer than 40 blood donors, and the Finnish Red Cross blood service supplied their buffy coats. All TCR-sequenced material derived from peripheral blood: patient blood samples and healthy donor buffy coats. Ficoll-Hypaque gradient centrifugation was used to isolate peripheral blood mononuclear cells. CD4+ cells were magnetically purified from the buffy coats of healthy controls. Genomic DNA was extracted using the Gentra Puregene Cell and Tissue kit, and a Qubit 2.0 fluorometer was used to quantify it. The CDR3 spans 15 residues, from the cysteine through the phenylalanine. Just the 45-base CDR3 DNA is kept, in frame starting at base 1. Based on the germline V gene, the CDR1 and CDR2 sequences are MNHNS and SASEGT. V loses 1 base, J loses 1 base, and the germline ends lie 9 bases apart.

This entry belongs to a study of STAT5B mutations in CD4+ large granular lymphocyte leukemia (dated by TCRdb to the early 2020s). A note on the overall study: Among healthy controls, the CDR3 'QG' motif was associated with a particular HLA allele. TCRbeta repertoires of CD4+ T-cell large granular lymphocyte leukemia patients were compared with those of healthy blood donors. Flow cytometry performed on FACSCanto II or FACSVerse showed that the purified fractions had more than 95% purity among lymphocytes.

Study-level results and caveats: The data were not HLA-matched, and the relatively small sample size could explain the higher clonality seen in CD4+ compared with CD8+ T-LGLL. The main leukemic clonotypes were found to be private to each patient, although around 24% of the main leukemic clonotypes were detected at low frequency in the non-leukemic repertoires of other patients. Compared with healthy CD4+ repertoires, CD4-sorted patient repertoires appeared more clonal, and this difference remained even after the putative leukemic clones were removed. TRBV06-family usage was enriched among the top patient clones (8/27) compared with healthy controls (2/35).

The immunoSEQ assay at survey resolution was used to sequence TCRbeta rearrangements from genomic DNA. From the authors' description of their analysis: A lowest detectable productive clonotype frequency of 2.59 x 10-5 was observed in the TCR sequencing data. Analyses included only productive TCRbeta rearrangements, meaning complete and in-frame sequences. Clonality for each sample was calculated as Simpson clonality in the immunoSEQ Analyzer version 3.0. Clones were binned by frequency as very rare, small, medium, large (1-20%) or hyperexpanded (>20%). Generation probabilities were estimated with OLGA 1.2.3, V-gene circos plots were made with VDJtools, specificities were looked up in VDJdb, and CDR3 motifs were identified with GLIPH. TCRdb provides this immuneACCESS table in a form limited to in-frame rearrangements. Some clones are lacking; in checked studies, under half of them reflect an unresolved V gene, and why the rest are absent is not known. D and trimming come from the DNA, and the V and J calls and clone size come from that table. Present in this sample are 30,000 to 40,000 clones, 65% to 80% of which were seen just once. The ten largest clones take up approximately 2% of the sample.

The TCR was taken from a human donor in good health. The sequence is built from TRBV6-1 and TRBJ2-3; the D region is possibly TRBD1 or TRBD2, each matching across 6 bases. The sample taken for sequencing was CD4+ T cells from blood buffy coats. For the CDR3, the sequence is CASSEVRGGTDTQYF. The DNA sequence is TGTGCCAGCAGTGAAGTAAGGGGGGGCACAGATACGCAGTATTTT.